This T cell receptor (beta chain) was observed in a study of technical replicates of blood from several donors. The CDR3 contains 15 residues. Germline CDR1 and CDR2: SEHNR and FQNEAQ (reference sequence). Losses at the gene ends were 2 bases for V and 6 bases for J; bases not matched to a gene: 3. This clone appeared once. The repertoire was sequenced with immunoSEQ multiplex PCR; TCRdb's copy has only in-frame clones and lacks some. Among 80,000 to 95,000 clones listed, about 94% were seen once. The sequence came from a human donor in good health. The chain has TRBV7-9 and TRBJ2-3; 12 positions match TRBD2. The sample taken for sequencing was T cells isolated from PBMCs. DNA of the CDR3: TGTGCCAGCAGCTTAATCGGACTAGCGGGGGATACGCAGTATTTT. Protein: CASSLIGLAGDTQYF.